The source of this TCR beta chain is a study of CD8 T cells in Susac syndrome. Of note for this clonotype: Antigen unknown.

The study, taken as a whole, reports: The study found that Susac CD8+ clonal expansion peaked in TEMRA cells and active patients.

RNA amounts of about 0.5 to 1 ug underwent reverse transcription with random hexamers. An immunoSEQ multiplex PCR amplified TCR beta CDR3 over 54 Vbeta and 13 Jbeta. TCRdb recomputed calls from the immunoSEQ multiplex PCR reads with MiXCR, one row per CDR3 protein. The sample records 100,000 to 150,000 distinct CDR3 sequences, around 94% being singletons. The CDR3 runs 15 residues. Between the trimmed V and J ends, which lost 3 bases and 4 bases, there was a span of 13 bases. Purification of the CD8+ and CD4+ T cells relied on negative isolation, and TEMRA cells underwent FACS enrichment. The chain is built from TRBV12-3 or TRBV12-4 and TRBJ2-1, with D tentatively TRBD1 (6 bases). Sequenced input: CD8+ T cells from PBMCs. This receptor was obtained from a human donor with Susac syndrome. The DNA for the CDR3 is TGTGCCAGCAGTTTCCTGGACAGCCCGTACAATGAGCAGTTCTTC. Translation gives CASSFLDSPYNEQFF.